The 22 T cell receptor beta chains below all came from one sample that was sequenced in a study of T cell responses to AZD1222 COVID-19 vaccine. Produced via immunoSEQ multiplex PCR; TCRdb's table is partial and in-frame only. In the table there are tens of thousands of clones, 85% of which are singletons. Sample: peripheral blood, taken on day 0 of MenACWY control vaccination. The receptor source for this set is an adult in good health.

This CDR3 reads CASNTRTANTGELFF. The CDR3 DNA follows: TGTGCCAGTAACACCCGGACAGCAAACACCGGGGAGCTGTTTTTT. This rearrangement joins TRBV19 to TRBJ2-2, with a tentative D call TRBD1 (6 bases). Trimming removed 7 bases at V and 2 bases at J, with 14 bases between. The germline V gene encodes CDR1 LNHDA and CDR2 SQIVND (reference sequence). This CDR3 region has 15 residues. Full variable domain (outside the CDR3, taken from reference TRBV19 and TRBJ2-2): DGGITQSPKYLFRKEGQNVTLSCEQNLNHDAMYWYRQDPGQGLRLIYYSQIVNDFQKGDIAEGYSVSREKKESFPLTVTSAQKNPTAFYLCASNTRTANTGELFFGEGSRLTVL.

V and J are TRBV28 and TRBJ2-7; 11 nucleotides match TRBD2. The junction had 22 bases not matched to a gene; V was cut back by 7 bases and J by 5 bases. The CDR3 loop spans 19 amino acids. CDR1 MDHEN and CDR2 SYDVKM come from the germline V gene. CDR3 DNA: TGTGCCAGCATAGGACAGGGTGCCTTTAGCGGGAGGGTAATCGACGAGCAGTACTTC. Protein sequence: CASIGQGAFSGRVIDEQYF. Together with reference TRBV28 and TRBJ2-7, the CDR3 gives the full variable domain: DVKVTQSSRYLVKRTGEKVFLECVQDMDHENMFWYRQDPGLGLRLIYFSYDVKMKEKGDIPEGYSVSREKKERFSLILESASTNQTSMYLCASIGQGAFSGRVIDEQYFGPGTRLTVT.

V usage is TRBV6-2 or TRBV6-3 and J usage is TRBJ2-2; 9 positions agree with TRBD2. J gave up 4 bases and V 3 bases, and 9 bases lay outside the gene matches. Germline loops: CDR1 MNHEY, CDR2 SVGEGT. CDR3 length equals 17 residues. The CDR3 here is CASSYPFGGRATGELFF. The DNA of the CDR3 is TGTGCCAGCAGTTATCCCTTCGGCGGGAGGGCCACCGGGGAGCTGTTTTTT.

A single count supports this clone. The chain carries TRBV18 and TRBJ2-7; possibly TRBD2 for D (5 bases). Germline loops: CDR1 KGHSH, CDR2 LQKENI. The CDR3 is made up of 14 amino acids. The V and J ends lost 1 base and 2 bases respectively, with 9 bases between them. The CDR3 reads CASSPQTGTYEQYF. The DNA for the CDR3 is TGTGCCAGCTCACCACAAACCGGGACCTACGAGCAGTACTTC.

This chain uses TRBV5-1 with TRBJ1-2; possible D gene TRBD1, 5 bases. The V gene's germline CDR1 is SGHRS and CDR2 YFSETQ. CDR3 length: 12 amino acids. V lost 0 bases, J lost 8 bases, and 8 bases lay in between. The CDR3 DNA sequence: TGCGCCAGCAGCTTGGGGCAGGGCGGCTACACCTTC. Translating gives CASSLGQGGYTF.

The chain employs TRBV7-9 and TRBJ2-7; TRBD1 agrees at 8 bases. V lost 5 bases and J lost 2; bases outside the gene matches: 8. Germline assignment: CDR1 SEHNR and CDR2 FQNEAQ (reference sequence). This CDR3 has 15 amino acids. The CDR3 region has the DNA TGTGCCAGCAGCGCCCGACAGGGGTTCGCCTACGAGCAGTACTTC. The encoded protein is CASSARQGFAYEQYF.

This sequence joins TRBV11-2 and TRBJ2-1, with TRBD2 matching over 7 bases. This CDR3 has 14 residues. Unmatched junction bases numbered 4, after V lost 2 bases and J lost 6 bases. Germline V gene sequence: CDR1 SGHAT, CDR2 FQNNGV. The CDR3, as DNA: TGTGCCAGCAGCTTAAGGCCGGGGGGCAATGAGCAGTTCTTC. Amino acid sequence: CASSLRPGGNEQFF.

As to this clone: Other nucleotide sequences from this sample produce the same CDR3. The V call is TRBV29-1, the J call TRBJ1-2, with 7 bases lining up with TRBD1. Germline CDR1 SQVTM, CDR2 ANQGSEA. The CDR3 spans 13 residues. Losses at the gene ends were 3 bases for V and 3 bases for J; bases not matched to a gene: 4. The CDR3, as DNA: TGCAGCGTTGACGTCAGGGGGTACTATGGCTACACCTTC. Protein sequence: CSVDVRGYYGYTF. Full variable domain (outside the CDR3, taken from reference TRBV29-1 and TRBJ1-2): SAVISQKPSRDICQRGTSLTIQCQVDSQVTMMFWYRQQPGQSLTLIATANQGSEATYESGFVIDKFPISRPNLTFSTLTVSNMSPEDSSIYLCSVDVRGYYGYTFGSGTRLTVV.

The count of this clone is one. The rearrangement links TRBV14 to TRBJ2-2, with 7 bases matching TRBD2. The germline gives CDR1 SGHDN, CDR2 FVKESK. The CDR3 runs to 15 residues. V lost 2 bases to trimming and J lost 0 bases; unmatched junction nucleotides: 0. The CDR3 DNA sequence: TGTGCCAGCAGCCAACTAGCGGCGAACACCGGGGAGCTGTTTTTT. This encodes CASSQLAANTGELFF.

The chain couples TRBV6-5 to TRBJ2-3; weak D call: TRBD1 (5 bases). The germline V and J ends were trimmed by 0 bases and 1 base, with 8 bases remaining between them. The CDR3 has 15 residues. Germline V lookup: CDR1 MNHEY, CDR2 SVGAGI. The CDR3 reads CASSYSVTGTDTQYF. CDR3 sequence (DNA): TGTGCCAGCAGTTACTCGGTGACAGGCACAGATACGCAGTATTTT.

For the CDR3, the DNA is TGTGCCAGTAGTATACGGCGGACAGCCGAATCCTACGAGCAGTACTTC. Amino acid sequence: CASSIRRTAESYEQYF. The chain recombines TRBV19 with TRBJ2-7; perhaps TRBD1 as D (6 bases). CDR1 is LNHDA, CDR2 SQIVND, per germline (reference sequence). V was trimmed by 2 bases and J by 1 base, leaving 15 bases between them. The CDR3 spans 16 residues.

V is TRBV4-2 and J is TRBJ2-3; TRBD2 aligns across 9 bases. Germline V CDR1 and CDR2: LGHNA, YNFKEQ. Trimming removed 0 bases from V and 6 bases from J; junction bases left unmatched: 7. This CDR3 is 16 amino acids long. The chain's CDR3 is CASSQEWLAGRDTQYF. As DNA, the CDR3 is TGTGCCAGCAGCCAAGAGTGGCTAGCGGGAAGGGATACGCAGTATTTT.

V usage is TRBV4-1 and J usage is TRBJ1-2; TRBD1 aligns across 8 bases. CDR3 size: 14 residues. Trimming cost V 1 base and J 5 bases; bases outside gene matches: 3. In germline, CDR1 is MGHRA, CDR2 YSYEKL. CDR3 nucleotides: TGCGCCAGCAGCCAAGCACAGGGGGGATATGGCTACACCTTC. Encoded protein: CASSQAQGGYGYTF.

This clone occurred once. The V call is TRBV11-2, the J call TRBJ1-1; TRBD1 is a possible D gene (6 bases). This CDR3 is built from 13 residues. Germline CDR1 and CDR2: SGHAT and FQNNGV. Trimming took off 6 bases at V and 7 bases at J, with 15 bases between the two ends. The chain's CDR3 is CASRPGTQFEAFF. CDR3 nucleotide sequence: TGTGCCAGCAGGCCCGGGACACAATTTGAAGCTTTCTTT.

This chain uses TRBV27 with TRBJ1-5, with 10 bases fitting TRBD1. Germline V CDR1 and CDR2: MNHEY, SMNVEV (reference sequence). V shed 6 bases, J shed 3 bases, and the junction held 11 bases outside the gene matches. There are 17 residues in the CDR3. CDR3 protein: CASSTSLGQGFNQPQHF. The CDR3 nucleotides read TGTGCCAGCAGCACCTCGTTGGGACAGGGGTTCAATCAGCCCCAGCATTTT.

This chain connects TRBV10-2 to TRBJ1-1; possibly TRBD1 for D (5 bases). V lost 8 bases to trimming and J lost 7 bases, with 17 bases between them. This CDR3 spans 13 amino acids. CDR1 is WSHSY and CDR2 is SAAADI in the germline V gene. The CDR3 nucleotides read TGCGCCAGCCTGGACACCCAAACAGATGAAGCTTTCTTT. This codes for CASLDTQTDEAFF.

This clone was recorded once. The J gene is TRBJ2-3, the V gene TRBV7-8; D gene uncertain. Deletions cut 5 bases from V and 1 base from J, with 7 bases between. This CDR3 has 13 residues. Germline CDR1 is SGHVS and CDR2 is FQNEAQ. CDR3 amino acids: CASSRLRTDTQYF. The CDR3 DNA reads TGTGCCAGCAGCCGATTGCGCACAGATACGCAGTATTTT.

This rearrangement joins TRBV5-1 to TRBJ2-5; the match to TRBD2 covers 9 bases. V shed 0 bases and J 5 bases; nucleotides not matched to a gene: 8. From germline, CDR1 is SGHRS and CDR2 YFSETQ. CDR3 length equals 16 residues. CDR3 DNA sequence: TGCGCCAGCAGCTTGGATAGCGGGAGAAGAGGTGAGACCCAGTACTTC. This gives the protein CASSLDSGRRGETQYF.

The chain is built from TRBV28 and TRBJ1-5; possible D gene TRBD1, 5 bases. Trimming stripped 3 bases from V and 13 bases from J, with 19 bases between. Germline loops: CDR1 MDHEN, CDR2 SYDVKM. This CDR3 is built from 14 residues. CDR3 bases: TGTGCCAGCAGTTTTGGGGGGAGCAGGGTTGGGCAGCATTTT. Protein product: CASSFGGSRVGQHF. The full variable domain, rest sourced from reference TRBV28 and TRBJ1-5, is DVKVTQSSRYLVKRTGEKVFLECVQDMDHENMFWYRQDPGLGLRLIYFSYDVKMKEKGDIPEGYSVSREKKERFSLILESASTNQTSMYLCASSFGGSRVGQHFGDGTRLSIL.

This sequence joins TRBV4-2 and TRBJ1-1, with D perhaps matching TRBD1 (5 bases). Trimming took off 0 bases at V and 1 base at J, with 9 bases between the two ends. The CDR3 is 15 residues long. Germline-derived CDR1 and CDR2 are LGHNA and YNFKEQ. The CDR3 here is CASSQDGRENTEAFF. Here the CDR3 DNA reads TGTGCCAGCAGCCAAGACGGCAGGGAGAACACTGAAGCTTTCTTT.

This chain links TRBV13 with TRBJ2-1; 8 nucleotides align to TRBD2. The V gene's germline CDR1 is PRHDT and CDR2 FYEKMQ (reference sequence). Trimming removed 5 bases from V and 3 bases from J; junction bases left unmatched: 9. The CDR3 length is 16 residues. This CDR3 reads CASSPEAGAVYNEQFF. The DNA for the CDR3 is TGTGCCAGCAGCCCCGAAGCGGGAGCTGTCTACAATGAGCAGTTCTTC.

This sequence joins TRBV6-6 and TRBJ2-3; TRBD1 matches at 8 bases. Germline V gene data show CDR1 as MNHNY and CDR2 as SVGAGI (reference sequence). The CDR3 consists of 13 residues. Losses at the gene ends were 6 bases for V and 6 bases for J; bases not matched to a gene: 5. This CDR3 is CASRDRVGDTQYF. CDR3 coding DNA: TGTGCCAGCAGGGACAGGGTGGGCGATACGCAGTATTTT.